This is a list of T cell receptor beta chains from one sample in a study of shared clonotypes between healthy human individuals. Clones were sequenced by immunoSEQ multiplex PCR, and TCRdb holds only the in-frame ones, with some missing. This table holds 2 million to 2.5 million clones, around 92% found once. Sequencing used naive CD4+ T cells from PBMCs. The source is a man aged 18 to 35 in good health. Some clones in this sample may be carry-over from other donors' samples. Each CDR3 is given with its conserved first and last residue. The D gene is left open where the match is weak. Some rows mark clone size as missing; the rest say once, few, many or name a class of expanded clone.

abundance	v_gene	d_gene	j_gene	CDR3nt	CDR3aa
NA	TRBV11-2	TRBD2	TRBJ2-5	TGTGCCAGCAGCGGGGGGGTCGACCCCCGTCCCTATTACTTC	CASSGGVDPRPYYF
NA	TRBV5-1	NA	TRBJ2-1	TGCGCCAGCAGCTTAGGAGGACGGGGTTACAATGAGCAGTTCTTC	CASSLGGRGYNEQFF
NA	TRBV19	NA	TRBJ1-1	TGTGCCAGTAGTATAGTATTAGTGGGACCTGTGAACACTGAAGCTTTCTTT	CASSIVLVGPVNTEAFF
once	TRBV19	NA	TRBJ2-1	TGTGCCAGTAGTATCGAGGGAGTAACCTACAATGAGCAGTTCTTC	CASSIEGVTYNEQFF
NA	TRBV5-1	TRBD2	TRBJ2-2	TGCGCCAGCAGCTTGGAGGTAGCGGGGAACACCGGGGAGCTGTTTTTT	CASSLEVAGNTGELFF
NA	TRBV5-1	NA	TRBJ1-2	TGCGCCAGCAGCTCGCCGTTTGGCTACACCTTC	CASSSPFGYTF
NA	TRBV11-3	NA	TRBJ2-3	TGTGCCAGCAGCTCCGGGAGTGTGCTAGATACGCAGTATTTT	CASSSGSVLDTQYF
NA	TRBV28	NA	TRBJ2-7	TGTGCCAGCAGCCCCTTGGAGCAACACGAGCAGTACTTC	CASSPLEQHEQYF
once	TRBV4-1	TRBD1	TRBJ2-7	TGCGCCAGCAGCCACCTGGGACAGACCTACGAGCAGTACTTC	CASSHLGQTYEQYF
NA	TRBV18	NA	TRBJ1-1	TGTGCCAGCTCATTCGCCCAGGGACGGAACACTGAAGCTTTCTTT	CASSFAQGRNTEAFF
NA	TRBV7-8	NA	TRBJ2-2	TGTGCCAGCAGCCCCGGGCGAACCGGGGAGCTGTTTTTT	CASSPGRTGELFF
NA	TRBV4-3	TRBD2	TRBJ2-7	TGCGCCAGCAGCCCTCGACTAGCGGGAGAGTCCTCCTACGAGCAGTACTTC	CASSPRLAGESSYEQYF
NA	TRBV9	TRBD2	TRBJ2-5	TGTGCCAGCAGCCCGCTGACTAGCGGGTCGTTTGAGACCCAGTACTTC	CASSPLTSGSFETQYF
once	TRBV30	TRBD2	TRBJ2-1	TGTGCCTGTTTTCCCCGGGCGGGAGGAAGTACCTACAATGAGCAGTTCTTC	CACFPRAGGSTYNEQFF
few	TRBV5-6	NA	TRBJ1-1	TGTGCCAGCAGCCTGCAGGTAAACAGGATGAACACTGAAGCTTTCTTT	CASSLQVNRMNTEAFF
few	TRBV18	NA	TRBJ1-5	TGTGCCAGCTCACCACAGGGGAACCAGCCCCAGCATTTT	CASSPQGNQPQHF
NA	TRBV28	NA	TRBJ2-5	TGTGCCAGCAGCCGACAGTTCCAAGAGACCCAGTACTTC	CASSRQFQETQYF
NA	TRBV7-2	NA	TRBJ2-1	TGTGCCAGCAGCCGCCCCGGGGGGCCCTACAATGAGCAGTTCTTC	CASSRPGGPYNEQFF
NA	TRBV5-5	NA	TRBJ1-1	TGTGCCAGCAGCTCCATCACCAGGGGAAACACTGAAGCTTTCTTT	CASSSITRGNTEAFF
NA	TRBV5-1	NA	TRBJ1-1	TGCGCCAGCAGCCCGAGACAGAACACTGAAGCTTTCTTT	CASSPRQNTEAFF
NA	TRBV28	NA	TRBJ2-1	TGTGCCAGCACCCCCGGGCGTTACAATGAGCAGTTCTTC	CASTPGRYNEQFF
NA	TRBV29-1	NA	TRBJ2-2	TGCAGCGTTCACGGTAGCAATCCCACCGGGGAGCTGTTTTTT	CSVHGSNPTGELFF
NA	TRBV10-3	NA	TRBJ1-5	TGTGCCATCAGTGATCGGTGGTCAGATAATCAGCCCCAGCATTTT	CAISDRWSDNQPQHF
NA	TRBV28	TRBD2	TRBJ2-4	TGTGCCAGCAGACCTAGGACTAGCGGAAAAAACATTCAGTACTTC	CASRPRTSGKNIQYF
NA	TRBV5-1	NA	TRBJ2-1	TGCGCCAGCAGCTCGCAGTATAGCTCCTACAATGAGCAGTTCTTC	CASSSQYSSYNEQFF
NA	TRBV10-2	TRBD2	TRBJ2-1	TGCGCCAGCAGTGAGACGACTAGCGGGAGTAGACATGAGCAGTTCTTC	CASSETTSGSRHEQFF
once	TRBV30	NA	TRBJ1-1	TGTGCCTGGAGTCAGAGAACTGAAGCTTTCTTT	CAWSQRTEAFF
NA	TRBV4-3	NA	TRBJ1-1	TGCGCCAGCAGCCACGAACAGAGGGGGGAAGCTTTCTTT	CASSHEQRGEAFF
NA	TRBV4-1	TRBD2	TRBJ2-1	TGCGCCAGCAGCCAAGGGACTAGCGGGAGACGAGGGAATGAGCAGTTCTTC	CASSQGTSGRRGNEQFF
NA	TRBV5-1	NA	TRBJ2-7	TGCGCCAGCAGCTGGAGCTGGTCACCATCCTACGAGCAGTACTTC	CASSWSWSPSYEQYF
NA	TRBV28	NA	TRBJ2-3	TGTGCCAGCACCAAACAGACCCCCGCCACGCAGTATTTT	CASTKQTPATQYF
once	TRBV6-6	TRBD1	TRBJ2-7	TGTGCCAGCACCTCTACGACAGGGCCCGAGCAGTACTTC	CASTSTTGPEQYF
NA	TRBV19	TRBD1	TRBJ2-4	TGTGCCAGTAGTGTTCGACAGGGGCCCATTCAAAACATTCAGTACTTC	CASSVRQGPIQNIQYF
NA	TRBV16	NA	TRBJ1-2	TGTGCCAGCAGCCAATTAAGGGAGGGCTATGGCTACACCTTC	CASSQLREGYGYTF
NA	TRBV7-2	NA	TRBJ2-7	TGTGCCAGCAGCTCCGACTGGCGGGAAGCCTACGAGCAGTACTTC	CASSSDWREAYEQYF
NA	TRBV7-3	TRBD2	TRBJ2-5	TGTGCCAGCAGCTTGACTAGCGGGGACCAAGAGACCCAGTACTTC	CASSLTSGDQETQYF
NA	TRBV7-9	NA	TRBJ1-3	TGTGCCAGCAGCTCCCTATCCCGAGGGAGGGCTGGAAACACCATATATTTT	CASSSLSRGRAGNTIYF